Listed below are T cell receptor beta chains from one sample, sequenced in a study of shared clonotypes between healthy human individuals. Clones were sequenced by immunoSEQ multiplex PCR, and TCRdb holds only the in-frame ones, with some missing. The sample lists roughly 2.1 million clones; approximately 94% were seen once. The specimen sequenced was naive CD8+ T cells from PBMCs. These receptors all come from a man between 18 and 29 years old in good health. Some clones in this sample may be carry-over from other donors' samples. The CDR3 runs from the conserved cysteine through the conserved F or W. D genes are given only for firm matches. For some rows the clone size is stated as once, few or many, or as a class when expanded; others skip it.

clone size,J gene,D gene,V gene,CDR3 DNA,CDR3 protein
-,TRBJ1-4,-,TRBV7-9,TGTGCCAGCAGCTCTTGGGGGGCGCGTTTTAATGAAAAACTGTTTTTT,CASSSWGARFNEKLFF
-,TRBJ2-6,-,TRBV28,TGTGCCAGCATCGGGGGCTCTGGGGCCAACGTCCTGACTTTC,CASIGGSGANVLTF
-,TRBJ1-1,-,TRBV25-1,TGTGCCAGCAGTTATTCCCTCTTAGCTTTCTTT,CASSYSLLAFF
-,TRBJ1-1,TRBD1,TRBV7-2,TGTGCCAGCAGCTTAGGACAGGGCGGGGACACTGAAGCTTTCTTT,CASSLGQGGDTEAFF
-,TRBJ1-1,-,TRBV19,TGTGCCAGTAGTCAACGAACTGGAGGCACTGAAGCTTTCTTT,CASSQRTGGTEAFF
-,TRBJ1-4,-,TRBV2,TGTGCCAGCAGTGAACGACGGATTAATGAAAAACTGTTTTTT,CASSERRINEKLFF
-,TRBJ1-2,TRBD1,TRBV7-8,TGTGCCAGCAGCTTAACGGAGCGAGGGGGCAAGGGTCGTGGCTACACCTTC,CASSLTERGGKGRGYTF
-,TRBJ2-1,TRBD2,TRBV9,TGTGCCAGCAGCGAGAGCGGGAATGGGCAGTTCTTC,CASSESGNGQFF
-,TRBJ2-7,TRBD2,TRBV27,TGTGCCAGCAGTATACACCAGGGACTAGCGGGAGGGTCCTACGAGCAGTACTTC,CASSIHQGLAGGSYEQYF
-,TRBJ2-5,TRBD1,TRBV28,TGTGCCAGCAGTCCCTGGACAGGAGTTTTGGGGGAGACCCAGTACTTC,CASSPWTGVLGETQYF
-,TRBJ2-3,TRBD1,TRBV5-6,TGTGCCAGCAGCCCGATGGCCGGGACAGGGGTTATGGATACGCAGTATTTT,CASSPMAGTGVMDTQYF
-,TRBJ1-1,TRBD1,TRBV29-1,TGCAGCGCAACCGGGACAGGGCCAATCATGAACACTGAAGCTTTCTTT,CSATGTGPIMNTEAFF
-,TRBJ2-7,-,TRBV28,TGTGCCAGCAGTTCAGGGGTTCGGTACGAGCAGTACTTC,CASSSGVRYEQYF
-,TRBJ2-1,TRBD2,TRBV11-2,TGTGCCAGCAGCCCTCGTTCGGGACTATCTTCCTACAATGAGCAGTTCTTC,CASSPRSGLSSYNEQFF
-,TRBJ2-7,-,TRBV7-9,TGTGCCAGCAGGGTCAGGGACGAGCAGTACTTC,CASRVRDEQYF
-,TRBJ2-1,TRBD2,TRBV27,TGTGCCAGCAGTATGGGACTAGCGGCTGAGCAGTTCTTC,CASSMGLAAEQFF
-,TRBJ1-1,-,TRBV7-9,TGTGCCAGCAGCTTAGGGACGGCGTCGGTGGCTTTCTTT,CASSLGTASVAFF
-,TRBJ2-1,TRBD2,TRBV4-3,TGCGCCAGCAGCCAAGAACGTGGGCGGGAGGGCTACAATGAGCAGTTCTTC,CASSQERGREGYNEQFF
-,TRBJ1-4,-,TRBV12-2,TGTGCAAGTCGCCCTGACAGGTTATGGAATGAAAAACTGTTTTTT,CASRPDRLWNEKLFF
-,TRBJ1-5,-,TRBV14,TGTGCCAGCAGCCGAAGAATACGTGGCAATCAGCCCCAGCATTTT,CASSRRIRGNQPQHF
-,TRBJ2-1,TRBD2,TRBV27,TGTGCCAGCACCCCTCTAGCGGGGGACCACCAGTTATACAATGAGCAGTTCTTC,CASTPLAGDHQLYNEQFF
-,TRBJ1-1,-,TRBV9,TGTGCCAGCAGCCTCGATCCCCGAGGACCGATGAACACTGAAGCTTTCTTT,CASSLDPRGPMNTEAFF
-,TRBJ2-7,-,TRBV7-6,TGTGCCAGCAGCCCCGGGGGAGCCCCAAGCTCCTACGAGCAGTACTTC,CASSPGGAPSSYEQYF
-,TRBJ2-1,TRBD2,TRBV9,TGTGCCAGCAGCGTAGCGGGAGGGGGGGAGCAGTTCTTC,CASSVAGGGEQFF
-,TRBJ2-1,-,TRBV29-1,TGCAGCTTCATCGTGGGACCCGGGCAGTTCTTC,CSFIVGPGQFF
-,TRBJ2-2,-,TRBV27,TGTGCCAGCAGTTTATCCCGGACTGGCGGGGAGCTGTTTTTT,CASSLSRTGGELFF
-,TRBJ2-7,TRBD1,TRBV27,TGTGCCACCCAGACCGGGACAGGTGCCTACGAGCAGTACTTC,CATQTGTGAYEQYF
-,TRBJ2-1,TRBD1,TRBV27,TGTGCCAGCAGTCTAGGACCGGGACAGGGTATTGATGAGCAGTTCTTC,CASSLGPGQGIDEQFF
-,TRBJ2-2,TRBD1,TRBV29-1,TGCAGCGTTGTAGGGGGCGTCACCGGGGAGCTGTTTTTT,CSVVGGVTGELFF
-,TRBJ2-7,-,TRBV7-6,TGTGCCAGCAGCCCAAAACTTGGATACGAGCAGTACTTC,CASSPKLGYEQYF
once,TRBJ2-1,-,TRBV7-9,TGTGCCAGCCGACAGACTCATGAGCAGTTCTTC,CASRQTHEQFF
-,TRBJ2-1,TRBD2,TRBV11-2,TGTGCCAGCAGCTTAGCCGTCGGGCTAGCGGGGAATGAGCAGTTCTTC,CASSLAVGLAGNEQFF
-,TRBJ2-4,TRBD2,TRBV13,TGTGCCAGCAGCCCGACTAGCGGGAGAGCCAAAAACATTCAGTACTTC,CASSPTSGRAKNIQYF
-,TRBJ1-1,-,TRBV6-5,TGTGCCAGCAGTTACTCGACGGGGTGGGCCGCATTTGAAGCTTTCTTT,CASSYSTGWAAFEAFF
-,TRBJ2-1,-,TRBV6-4,TGTGCCAGCAGCAGAGAAAGTAGAACCCCCTACAATGAGCAGTTCTTC,CASSRESRTPYNEQFF
-,TRBJ2-7,-,TRBV29-1,TGCAGCGTCCCACTGGGGGGACCCGTCTCCTACGAGCAGTACTTC,CSVPLGGPVSYEQYF
few,TRBJ1-1,TRBD1,TRBV27,TGTGCCAGCAGAAACAGGGGGGAAGCTGAAGCTTTCTTT,CASRNRGEAEAFF
-,TRBJ2-7,-,TRBV28,TGTGCCAGCAGTTTCTTCAGCGGTCACTACGAGCAGTACTTC,CASSFFSGHYEQYF
-,TRBJ1-5,TRBD1,TRBV15,TGTGCCACCAGCGAGGACAGGGAAAGCAATCAGCCCCAGCATTTT,CATSEDRESNQPQHF
-,TRBJ2-7,TRBD2,TRBV5-1,TGCGCCAGCAGCTTGGCTGCGGGAGCGTTCTACGAGCAGTACTTC,CASSLAAGAFYEQYF
-,TRBJ1-1,TRBD1,TRBV7-3,TGTGCCAGCAGCTCCCACCGGGACAGGGTCGAAGCTTTCTTT,CASSSHRDRVEAFF
-,TRBJ1-2,-,TRBV28,TGTGCCAGCAGTTCGTTAGAGGGAAAACTCTATGGCTACACCTTC,CASSSLEGKLYGYTF
-,TRBJ1-5,-,TRBV12-2,TGTGCACGAACCGTCAGGGGAAGGTGTCAGCCCCAGCATTTT,CARTVRGRCQPQHF
-,TRBJ1-2,-,TRBV27,TGTGCCAGCAGCATTGGCGGGGCGATCTATGGCTACACCTTC,CASSIGGAIYGYTF
-,TRBJ2-1,-,TRBV4-1,TGCGCCAGCAGCCCAACAGGGAGCTCCTACAATGAGCAGTTCTTC,CASSPTGSSYNEQFF
once,TRBJ2-7,-,TRBV7-3,TGTGCCAGCAGCCAATCGGTTCGGGACCCTCAGTACTTC,CASSQSVRDPQYF
once,TRBJ2-5,TRBD1,TRBV9,TGTGCCAGCAGCCGGGACAGAAACTTAGAGACCCAGTACTTC,CASSRDRNLETQYF
once,TRBJ1-1,-,TRBV7-2,TGTGCCAGCAGCTTAGTTTCCGGCCCCTTTAGTGAAGCTTTCTTT,CASSLVSGPFSEAFF
-,TRBJ2-1,TRBD2,TRBV2,TGTGCCAGCAGACTAGCGGGAGAAAATGAGCAGTTCTTC,CASRLAGENEQFF
-,TRBJ2-2,-,TRBV29-1,TGCAGCGTGTATAGGGTTACCACCGGGGAGCTGTTTTTT,CSVYRVTTGELFF
-,TRBJ2-7,-,TRBV7-9,TGTGCCAGCAGGAGGGAAGGGTTCTACGAGCAGTACTTC,CASRREGFYEQYF
once,TRBJ2-2,-,TRBV19,TGTGCCAGTAGTATTTTCGGACCGAACACCGGGGAGCTGTTTTTT,CASSIFGPNTGELFF
-,TRBJ1-1,-,TRBV29-1,TGCAGCGCTCTATGGGCTGGGGGGAGGAACACTGAAGCTTTCTTT,CSALWAGGRNTEAFF
-,TRBJ1-2,TRBD1,TRBV28,TGTGCCAGCAGCCATTATCCGGGACAGGGGGCGCGAGGCTACACCTTC,CASSHYPGQGARGYTF
-,TRBJ2-2,-,TRBV7-7,TGTGCCAGCAGCTCCCGTTTCGGCGACACCGGGGAGCTGTTTTTT,CASSSRFGDTGELFF